Listed below are T cell receptor beta chains from one sample, sequenced in a study of shared clonotypes between healthy human individuals. Some clones are missing from TCRdb's copy, which holds only in-frame ones; the method was immunoSEQ multiplex PCR. The sample comprises about 820,000 clones, nearly 95% of which are singletons, and around 24% rests with the top ten. Specimen: naive CD8+ T cells sorted from blood. The receptors shown here come from a young man in good health. The CDR3 runs from the conserved cysteine through the conserved F or W. The order of the fields is J gene, D gene, V gene, clone size, CDR3 DNA, CDR3 protein. A D gene is named only where the DNA matches it firmly. The listing skips clone size in some rows; elsewhere it reads once, few, many or a size class.

TRBJ1-1 NA TRBV4-1 NA TGCGCCAGCAGCCAAGAAAGTTTAACTGAAGCTTTCTTT CASSQESLTEAFF
TRBJ2-2 TRBD1 TRBV29-1 NA TGCAGCGTTGAAGCCGGGACAGGGCCCGGGGAGCTGTTTTTT CSVEAGTGPGELFF
TRBJ2-1 TRBD2 TRBV7-9 NA TGTGCCAGCAGCCGACTCAATCTAGCGGGAGACGGGTATGAGCAGTTCTTC CASSRLNLAGDGYEQFF
TRBJ1-5 NA TRBV25-1 NA TGTGCCAGCAGTGAGGGGTACCCGGATCAGCCCCAGCATTTT CASSEGYPDQPQHF
TRBJ2-1 NA TRBV5-1 NA TGCGCCAGCAGCTTGTGGGGGCTTCCTAATAATGAGCAGTTCTTC CASSLWGLPNNEQFF
TRBJ2-7 NA TRBV6-1 NA TGTGCCAGCCCTTCGGCGTCCTACGAGCAGTACTTC CASPSASYEQYF
TRBJ2-7 NA TRBV5-4 NA TGTGCCAGCAGCGACAAGCGGAACGTCTACGAGCAGTACTTC CASSDKRNVYEQYF
TRBJ2-7 NA TRBV2 NA TGTGCCAGCAGTGAACCCCGCGAGGGGTACGAGCAGTACTTC CASSEPREGYEQYF
TRBJ1-4 NA TRBV7-9 NA TGTGCCAGCATGGATGCAACTAATGAAAAACTGTTTTTT CASMDATNEKLFF
TRBJ2-1 TRBD2 TRBV6-6 NA TGTGCCAGCAGTCTTCTAGCGGGACGCTACAATGAGCAGTTCTTC CASSLLAGRYNEQFF
TRBJ2-1 TRBD2 TRBV14 NA TGTGCCAGCAGCCCGACTAGCGGGAGAAACAATGAGCAGTTCTTC CASSPTSGRNNEQFF
TRBJ2-7 NA TRBV1 NA TGCACCAGCAGCCAAGGGGAGTTAGCGTACGAGCAGTACTTC CTSSQGELAYEQYF
TRBJ2-7 NA TRBV25-1 once TGTGCCAGCAGTGACAGTACCTACGAGCAGTACTTC CASSDSTYEQYF
TRBJ2-1 NA TRBV7-9 NA TGTGCCAGCAGCTCGGGCCCCTCCAATGAGCAGTTCTTC CASSSGPSNEQFF
TRBJ1-2 NA TRBV4-1 once TGCGCCAGCAGCCAAGTTTCATCCGGTAACTATGGCTACACCTTC CASSQVSSGNYGYTF
TRBJ2-4 NA TRBV18 NA TGTGCCAGCCCGGGGGGACAGGAGGAAAACATTCAGTACTTC CASPGGQEENIQYF
TRBJ2-3 NA TRBV6-5 NA TGTGCCAGCAGTTACACTTTAGGGGGGGACACAGATACGCAGTATTTT CASSYTLGGDTDTQYF
TRBJ1-4 NA TRBV6-5 few TGTGCCAGCAGCAGGTCTTCCGGGGAAAAACTGTTTTTT CASSRSSGEKLFF
TRBJ2-7 NA TRBV27 NA TGTGCCAGCAGAACTGGGGGGGCATACTCCTACGAGCAGTACTTC CASRTGGAYSYEQYF
TRBJ2-7 NA TRBV19 NA TGTGCCAGTGCTCCGGGCCTCTCCTACGAGCAGTACTTC CASAPGLSYEQYF
TRBJ2-3 TRBD2 TRBV6-6 NA TGTGCCAGCACCCTAGCGGGAGGAGCAGATACGCAGTATTTT CASTLAGGADTQYF
TRBJ2-5 TRBD2 TRBV29-1 NA TGCAGCGCCGAGGGTAGCGGGAGTCAAGAGACCCAGTACTTC CSAEGSGSQETQYF
TRBJ2-1 TRBD2 TRBV14 NA TGTGCCAGCAGCCCACTTGGGACTAGCAGAGTCAGCTCCTACAATGAGCAGTTCTTC CASSPLGTSRVSSYNEQFF
TRBJ2-7 NA TRBV14 NA TGTGCCAGCAGCCATCGGGGGTACTACGAGCAGTACTTC CASSHRGYYEQYF
TRBJ2-1 NA TRBV7-8 NA TGTGCCAGCAGCTCACCCCACCTCCCTTATTCGAGCAATGAGCAGTTCTTC CASSSPHLPYSSNEQFF
TRBJ2-3 TRBD1 TRBV29-1 NA TGCAGCGCCAACTTCTTCGGGACAGGGTGGCCTAATCATGGCACAGATACGCAGTATTTT CSANFFGTGWPNHGTDTQYF
TRBJ2-7 NA TRBV6-1 NA TGTGCCAGCAGTGAAGGGTTGGCAGTAGCTTACGAGCAGTACTTC CASSEGLAVAYEQYF
TRBJ2-7 TRBD1 TRBV13 NA TGTGCCAGCAGTAGACAGGGTGGCCAGGGCTACGAGCAGTACTTC CASSRQGGQGYEQYF
TRBJ2-2 TRBD2 TRBV19 NA TGTGCCAGTAGTGACCTGACTAGCGGGCCGAACACCGGGGAGCTGTTTTTT CASSDLTSGPNTGELFF
TRBJ2-7 TRBD2 TRBV11-2 NA TGTGCCAGCAGCCCGGGACTAGCGGGAGTCTTCGCCTACGAGCAGTACTTC CASSPGLAGVFAYEQYF
TRBJ2-1 TRBD2 TRBV29-1 NA TGCAGCGTTGATGCGATAACGGGACTAGCGCAGTTCTTC CSVDAITGLAQFF
TRBJ2-3 TRBD1 TRBV14 NA TGTGCCAGCAGACCCGGACAGGCAGATACGCAGTATTTT CASRPGQADTQYF
TRBJ2-4 TRBD1 TRBV11-2 NA TGTGCCAGCAGCATAATTACCGGGACAGTAGCCAAAAACATTCAGTACTTC CASSIITGTVAKNIQYF
TRBJ2-1 TRBD2 TRBV7-9 NA TGTGCCAGCAGGGGTGGGACTAGCGGAGGCCCTTCCTACAATGAGCAGTTCTTC CASRGGTSGGPSYNEQFF
TRBJ2-7 TRBD2 TRBV6-6 NA TGTGCCAGCAGTTACCGCGGGGGGGTCTACGAGCAGTACTTC CASSYRGGVYEQYF
TRBJ2-7 NA TRBV7-9 NA TGTGCCAGCAGCTTAGCAGGGGTACCCTACGAGCAGTACTTC CASSLAGVPYEQYF
TRBJ1-4 NA TRBV7-6 NA TGTGCCAGCAGCTCTAGCTGGCTCTTGAATGAAAAACTGTTTTTT CASSSSWLLNEKLFF
TRBJ1-2 NA TRBV29-1 NA TGCAGCGTTGAAGTGTCCAGTTACTATGGCTACACCTTC CSVEVSSYYGYTF
TRBJ2-1 NA TRBV9 NA TGTGCCAGCAGCGTAGGGGACACCGGTATCAATGAGCAGTTCTTC CASSVGDTGINEQFF
TRBJ2-5 NA TRBV9 NA TGTGCCAGCAGCGCCCCCCGATCGGGCAGGGAATCTCTAGAGACCCAGTACTTC CASSAPRSGRESLETQYF
TRBJ2-3 NA TRBV9 NA TGTGCCAGCAGCGTAGTAGGGGCGGATACGCAGTATTTT CASSVVGADTQYF